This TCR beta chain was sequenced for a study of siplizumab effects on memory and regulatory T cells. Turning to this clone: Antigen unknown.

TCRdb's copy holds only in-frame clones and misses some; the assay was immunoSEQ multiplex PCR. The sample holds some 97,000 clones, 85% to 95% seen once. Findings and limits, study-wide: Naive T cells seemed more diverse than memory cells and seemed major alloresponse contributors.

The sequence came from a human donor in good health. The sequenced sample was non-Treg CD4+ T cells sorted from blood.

CDR3 nucleotides: TGTGCCAGCAGTAAATACAGGGACTCCTACGAGCAGTACTTC. Amino acids: CASSKYRDSYEQYF. The chain uses TRBV2 and TRBJ2-7; TRBD1 is a possible D gene (6 bases). Per the germline V gene, CDR1 is SNHLY and CDR2 is FYNNEI. V shed 5 bases and J shed 0 bases, with 11 bases lying between them. The CDR3 totals 14 residues.